These 8 T cell receptor beta chains share one sample of origin, sequenced in a study of T cells after yellow fever vaccination. TCRdb re-called the 5' RACE reads with MiXCR, one entry per CDR3 protein. The table records about 630,000 distinct CDR3 sequences, approximately 13% of them present only once. The sequencing here drew on PBMCs, taken on the day of the yellow fever booster vaccination. The receptors were gathered from a man younger than 45 who received the YFV17D yellow fever vaccine.

This sequence joins TRBV10-3 and TRBJ2-3; no firm D call. Between the trimmed V and J ends, which lost 0 bases and 0 bases, there was a span of 13 bases. CDR1 is ENHRY, CDR2 SYGVKD, per germline. The CDR3 consists of 17 residues. The DNA of the CDR3 is TGTGCCATCAGTGAGTCCCACGAGACCTTTAGCACAGATACGCAGTATTTT. Amino acids: CAISESHETFSTDTQYF.

This clonotype has a handful of counts. This chain uses TRBV5-1 with TRBJ1-1, with D hard to call. The length of the CDR3 is 14 residues. Germline CDR1 reads SGHRS; CDR2 reads YFSETQ. The V gene lost 1 base and the J gene lost 4 bases, with 11 bases spanning the gap. The CDR3 region is CASSLLLSGTEAFF. DNA of the CDR3: TGCGCCAGCAGCTTGTTACTCTCCGGCACTGAAGCTTTCTTT.

The J gene is TRBJ2-7, the V gene TRBV20-1; 13 positions match TRBD2. CDR1 and CDR2 (germline): DFQATT, SNEGSKA (reference sequence). The junction had 8 bases not matched to a gene; V was cut back by 3 bases and J by 3 bases. The CDR3 is 16 amino acids. CDR3 in DNA: TGCAGTGCTAGTAGGACTAGCGGGAGTGCGCGCTACGAGCAGTACTTC. Protein sequence: CSASRTSGSARYEQYF.

The CDR3 is CSASELLAGTDTQYF. Written as DNA, the CDR3 is TGCAGTGCCTCCGAGTTGCTAGCGGGCACAGATACGCAGTATTTT. This chain uses TRBV20-1 with TRBJ2-3, with TRBD2 matching over 7 bases. Germline CDR1 and CDR2: DFQATT and SNEGSKA (reference sequence). V dropped 6 bases and J dropped 1; count of bases not matched to a gene: 10. CDR3 length equals 15 residues.

This clonotype was counted between two and nine times. V usage is TRBV29-1 and J usage is TRBJ1-1; TRBD1 is a possible D gene (5 bases). With 8 bases removed from V and 0 bases from J, the gap between germline ends came to 19 bases. The germline CDR1 and CDR2 sequences are SQVTM and ANQGSEA. This CDR3 is built from 15 residues. The chain's CDR3 is CSTTGDSRMNTEAFF. CDR3 DNA sequence: TGCAGCACAACCGGAGACAGCCGCATGAACACTGAAGCTTTCTTT.

This clonotype was detected once. This chain joins TRBV20-1 and TRBJ2-7; 14 bases are a match to TRBD2. J was trimmed by 5 bases and V by 2 bases; bases with no gene match: 17. In germline, CDR1 is DFQATT, CDR2 SNEGSKA (reference sequence). CDR3 length: 19 residues. CDR3: CSARRGTAGTSGRINEQYF. The CDR3 bases are TGCAGTGCTAGAAGAGGAACTGCCGGGACTAGCGGGAGAATTAACGAGCAGTACTTC.

The CDR3 nucleotides read TGTGCCAGCAGCCCCATGGGGCGTTCCTCCTACAATGAGCAGTTCTTC. It encodes CASSPMGRSSYNEQFF. The J gene is TRBJ2-1, the V gene TRBV7-6; the D gene is possibly TRBD1 (5 bases). V was trimmed by 5 bases and J by 0 bases, leaving 14 bases between them. CDR3 length: 16 residues. In germline, CDR1 is SGHVS, CDR2 FNYEAQ. Full variable domain (outside the CDR3, taken from reference TRBV7-6 and TRBJ2-1): GAGVSQSPRYKVTKRGQDVALRCDPISGHVSLYWYRQALGQGPEFLTYFNYEAQQDKSGLPNDRFSAERPEGSISTLTIQRTEQRDSAMYRCASSPMGRSSYNEQFFGPGTRLTVL.

This chain uses TRBV4-3 with TRBJ2-7; 12 bases are shared with TRBD2. The V segment lost 0 bases and the J segment 3 bases; nucleotides outside the gene matches: 3. This CDR3 comprises 16 residues. Germline V gene data show CDR1 as LGHNA and CDR2 as YSLEER. CDR3 sequence (DNA): TGCGCCAGCAGCCAAGAGAGGACTAGCGGGGTCTACGAGCAGTACTTC. This codes for CASSQERTSGVYEQYF.